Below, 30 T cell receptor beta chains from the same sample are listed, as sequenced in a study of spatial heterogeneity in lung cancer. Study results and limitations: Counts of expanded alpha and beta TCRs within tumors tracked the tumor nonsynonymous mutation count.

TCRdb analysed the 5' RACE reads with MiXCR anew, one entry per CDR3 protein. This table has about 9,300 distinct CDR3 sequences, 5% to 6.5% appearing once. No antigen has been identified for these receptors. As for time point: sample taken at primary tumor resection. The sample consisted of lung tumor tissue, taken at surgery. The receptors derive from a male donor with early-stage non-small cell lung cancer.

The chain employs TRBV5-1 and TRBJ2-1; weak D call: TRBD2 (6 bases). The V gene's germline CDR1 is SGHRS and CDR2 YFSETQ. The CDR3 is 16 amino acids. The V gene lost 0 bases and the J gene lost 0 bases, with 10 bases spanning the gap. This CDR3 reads CASSLGVGGSYNEQFF. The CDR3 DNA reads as TGCGCCAGCAGCTTGGGGGTGGGGGGCTCCTACAATGAGCAGTTCTTC.

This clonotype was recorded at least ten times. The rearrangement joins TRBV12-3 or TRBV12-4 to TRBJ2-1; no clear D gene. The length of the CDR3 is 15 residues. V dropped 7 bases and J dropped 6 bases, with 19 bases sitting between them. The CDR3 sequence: CASTTPWAGRNEQFF. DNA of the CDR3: TGTGCCAGCACTACTCCTTGGGCAGGCCGCAATGAGCAGTTCTTC.

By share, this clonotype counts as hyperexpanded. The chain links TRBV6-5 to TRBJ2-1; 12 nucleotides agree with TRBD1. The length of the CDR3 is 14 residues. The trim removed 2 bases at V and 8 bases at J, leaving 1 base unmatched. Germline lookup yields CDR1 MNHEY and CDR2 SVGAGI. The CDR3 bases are TGTGCCAGCAGTTACGGGACAGGGGGCCATGAGCAGTTCTTC. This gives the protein CASSYGTGGHEQFF.

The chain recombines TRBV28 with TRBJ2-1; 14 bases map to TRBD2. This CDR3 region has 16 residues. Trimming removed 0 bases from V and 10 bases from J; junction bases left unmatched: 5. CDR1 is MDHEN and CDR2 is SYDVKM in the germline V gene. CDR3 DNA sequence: TGTGCCAGCAGTTTATGGACGACTAGCGGGGGGGGGGAGCAGTTCTTC. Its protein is CASSLWTTSGGGEQFF. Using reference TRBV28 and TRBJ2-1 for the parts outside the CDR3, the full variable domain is DVKVTQSSRYLVKRTGEKVFLECVQDMDHENMFWYRQDPGLGLRLIYFSYDVKMKEKGDIPEGYSVSREKKERFSLILESASTNQTSMYLCASSLWTTSGGGEQFFGPGTRLTVL.

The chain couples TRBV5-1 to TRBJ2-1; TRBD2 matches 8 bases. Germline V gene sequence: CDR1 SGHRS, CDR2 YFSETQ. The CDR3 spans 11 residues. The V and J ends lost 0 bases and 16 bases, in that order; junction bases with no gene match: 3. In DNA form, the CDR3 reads TGCGCCAGCAGCTTGGAGGGGACTAGTTTCTTC. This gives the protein CASSLEGTSFF.

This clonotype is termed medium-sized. Here the CDR3 DNA reads TGTGCCAGCATCCCTAGGGGGTGGAGGAATCAGCCCCAGCATTTT. Residues: CASIPRGWRNQPQHF. The chain links TRBV28 to TRBJ1-5; D perhaps matches TRBD1 (6 bases). The V end lost 7 bases, the J end lost 4 bases, and 17 bases lay between the germline ends. Germline CDR1 and CDR2: MDHEN and SYDVKM. The CDR3 has 15 amino acids.

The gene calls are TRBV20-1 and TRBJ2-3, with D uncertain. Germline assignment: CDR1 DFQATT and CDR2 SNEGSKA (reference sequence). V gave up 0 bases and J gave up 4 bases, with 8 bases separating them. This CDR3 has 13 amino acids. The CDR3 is CSARDQTADTQYF. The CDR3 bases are TGCAGTGCTAGAGACCAAACGGCAGATACGCAGTATTTT.

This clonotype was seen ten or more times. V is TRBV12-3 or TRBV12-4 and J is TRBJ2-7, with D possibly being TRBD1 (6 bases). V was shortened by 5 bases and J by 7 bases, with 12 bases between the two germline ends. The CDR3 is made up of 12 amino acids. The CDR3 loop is CASSHGQLEQYF. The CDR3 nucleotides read TGTGCCAGCAGTCATGGACAGTTAGAGCAGTACTTC.

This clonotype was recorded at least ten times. The CDR3 sequence is CASSFSGPEQYF. CDR3 nucleotide sequence: TGCGCCAGCAGCTTTTCGGGGCCAGAGCAGTACTTC. V usage is TRBV5-1 and J usage is TRBJ2-7; D could derive from TRBD1 or TRBD2 (5 bases each). CDR1 is SGHRS and CDR2 is YFSETQ in the germline V gene. The V end was cut by 2 bases, the J end by 7 bases, with 10 bases between. The length of the CDR3 is 12 residues.

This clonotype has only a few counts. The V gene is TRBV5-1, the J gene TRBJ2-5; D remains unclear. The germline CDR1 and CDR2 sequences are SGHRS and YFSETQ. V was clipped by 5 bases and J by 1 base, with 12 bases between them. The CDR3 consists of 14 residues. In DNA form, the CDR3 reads TGCGCCAGCAGACCCCGACCAGCCCAAGAGACCCAGTACTTC. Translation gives CASRPRPAQETQYF.

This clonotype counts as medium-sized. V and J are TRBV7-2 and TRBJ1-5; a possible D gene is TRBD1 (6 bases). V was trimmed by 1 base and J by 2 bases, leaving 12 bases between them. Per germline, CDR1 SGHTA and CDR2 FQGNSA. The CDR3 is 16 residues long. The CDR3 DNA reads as TGTGCCAGCAGCTTAGGGTGGGGGGGCGGCAATCAGCCCCAGCATTTT. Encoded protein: CASSLGWGGGNQPQHF.

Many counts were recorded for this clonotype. This CDR3 reads CASSSLVLGEASTDTQYF. CDR3 nucleotides: TGTGCCAGCAGCTCACTCGTACTTGGGGAAGCGTCCACAGATACGCAGTATTTT. The chain combines TRBV11-2 with TRBJ2-3; D remains ambiguous. Trimming cost V 4 bases and J 2 bases, with 22 bases left between them. Germline values: CDR1 SGHAT, CDR2 FQNNGV. The CDR3 runs 18 residues.

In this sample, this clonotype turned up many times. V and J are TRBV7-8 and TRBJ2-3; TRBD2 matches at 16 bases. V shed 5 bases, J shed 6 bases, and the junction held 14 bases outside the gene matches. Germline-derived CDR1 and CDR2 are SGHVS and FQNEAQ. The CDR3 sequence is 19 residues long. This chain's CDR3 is CASSPGLAGGNLRRDTQYF. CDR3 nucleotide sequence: TGTGCCAGCAGCCCGGGACTAGCGGGGGGGAACTTGCGGAGGGATACGCAGTATTTT.

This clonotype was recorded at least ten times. The chain's CDR3 is CASSVGPDKDYEQYF. DNA for the CDR3: TGTGCCAGCAGCGTGGGACCGGACAAGGACTACGAGCAGTACTTC. The chain combines TRBV9 with TRBJ2-7; either TRBD1 or TRBD2 may supply D (5 bases each). The germline gives CDR1 SGDLS, CDR2 YYNGEE. Trimming left V 2 bases short and J 3 bases short, with 15 bases between. CDR3 length equals 15 residues.

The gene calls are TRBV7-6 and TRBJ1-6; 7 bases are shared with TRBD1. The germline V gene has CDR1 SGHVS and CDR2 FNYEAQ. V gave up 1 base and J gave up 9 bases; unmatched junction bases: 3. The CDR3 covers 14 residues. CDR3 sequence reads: CASSLGQGGSPLHF. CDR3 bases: TGTGCCAGCAGCTTAGGACAGGGAGGTTCACCCCTCCACTTT.

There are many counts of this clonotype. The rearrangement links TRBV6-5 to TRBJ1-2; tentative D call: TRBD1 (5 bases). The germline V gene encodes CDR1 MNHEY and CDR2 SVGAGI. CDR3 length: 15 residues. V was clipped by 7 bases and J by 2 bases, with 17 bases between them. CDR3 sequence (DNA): TGTGCCAGCAACCCAGGGTCCCGCGGAAACTATGGCTACACCTTC. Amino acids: CASNPGSRGNYGYTF.

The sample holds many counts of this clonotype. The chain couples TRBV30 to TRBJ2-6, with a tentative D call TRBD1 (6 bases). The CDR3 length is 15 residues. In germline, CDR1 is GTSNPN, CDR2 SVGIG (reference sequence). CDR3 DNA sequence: TGTGCGGGGGACAAGGGACGCTCTGGGGCCAACGTCCTGACTTTC. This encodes CAGDKGRSGANVLTF.

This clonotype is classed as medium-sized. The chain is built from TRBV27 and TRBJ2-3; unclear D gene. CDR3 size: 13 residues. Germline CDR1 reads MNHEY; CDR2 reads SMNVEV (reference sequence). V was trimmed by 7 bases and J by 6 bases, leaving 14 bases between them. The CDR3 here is CASNFLGQDTQYF. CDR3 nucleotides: TGTGCCAGCAACTTCCTGGGTCAGGATACGCAGTATTTT.

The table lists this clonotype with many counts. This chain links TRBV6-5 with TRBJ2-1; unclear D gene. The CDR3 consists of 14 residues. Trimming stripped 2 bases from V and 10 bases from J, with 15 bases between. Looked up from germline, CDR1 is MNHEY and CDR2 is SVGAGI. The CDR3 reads CASSYDLTLGEQFF. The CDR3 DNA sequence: TGTGCCAGCAGTTACGATTTGACACTCGGGGAGCAGTTCTTC.

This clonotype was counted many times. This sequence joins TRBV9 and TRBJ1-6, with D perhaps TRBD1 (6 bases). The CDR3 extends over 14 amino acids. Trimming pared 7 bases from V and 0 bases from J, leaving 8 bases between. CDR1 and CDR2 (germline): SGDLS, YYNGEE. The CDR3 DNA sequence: TGTGCCAGCCAAGGGGGCTCCTATAATTCACCCCTCCACTTT. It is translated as CASQGGSYNSPLHF.

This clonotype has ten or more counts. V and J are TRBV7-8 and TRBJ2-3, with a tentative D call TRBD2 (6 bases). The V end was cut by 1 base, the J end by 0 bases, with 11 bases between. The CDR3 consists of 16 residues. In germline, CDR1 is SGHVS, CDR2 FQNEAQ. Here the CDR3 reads CASSLGLGGSTDTQYF. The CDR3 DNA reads TGTGCCAGCAGCTTAGGGCTCGGGGGTAGCACAGATACGCAGTATTTT.

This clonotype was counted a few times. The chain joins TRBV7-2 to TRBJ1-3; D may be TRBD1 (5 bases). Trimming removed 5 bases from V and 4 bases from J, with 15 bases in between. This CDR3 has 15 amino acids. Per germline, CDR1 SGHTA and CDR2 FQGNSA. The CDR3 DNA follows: TGTGCCAGCAGCGGGGGGGGTGGAGGAGGAAACACCATATATTTT. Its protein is CASSGGGGGGNTIYF.

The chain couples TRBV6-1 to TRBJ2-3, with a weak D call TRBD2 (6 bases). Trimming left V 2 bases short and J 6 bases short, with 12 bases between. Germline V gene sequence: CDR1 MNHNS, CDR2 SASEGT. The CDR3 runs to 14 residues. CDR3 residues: CASSERAGTDTQYF. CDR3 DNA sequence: TGTGCCAGCAGTGAAAGAGCGGGTACGGATACGCAGTATTTT.

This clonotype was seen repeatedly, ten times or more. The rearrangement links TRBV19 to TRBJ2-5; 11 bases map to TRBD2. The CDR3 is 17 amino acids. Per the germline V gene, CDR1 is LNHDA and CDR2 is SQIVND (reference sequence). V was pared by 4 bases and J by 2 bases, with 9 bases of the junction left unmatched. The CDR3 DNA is TGTGCCAGTAGTAGACCTAGCGGGGGGACCTTACAAGAGACCCAGTACTTC. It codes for CASSRPSGGTLQETQYF.

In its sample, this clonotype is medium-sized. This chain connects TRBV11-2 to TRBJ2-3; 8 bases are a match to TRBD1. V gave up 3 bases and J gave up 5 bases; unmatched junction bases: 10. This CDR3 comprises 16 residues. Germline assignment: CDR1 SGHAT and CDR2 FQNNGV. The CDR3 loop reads CASSLRQGARLDTQYF. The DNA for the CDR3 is TGTGCCAGCAGCTTGAGGCAGGGGGCGCGACTAGATACGCAGTATTTT.

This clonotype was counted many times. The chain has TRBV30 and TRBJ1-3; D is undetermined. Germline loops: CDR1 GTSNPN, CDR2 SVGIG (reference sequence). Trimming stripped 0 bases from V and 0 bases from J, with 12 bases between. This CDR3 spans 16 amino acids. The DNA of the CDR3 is TGTGCCTGGAGTGTAGAAGGCCGGATCTCTGGAAACACCATATATTTT. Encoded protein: CAWSVEGRISGNTIYF.

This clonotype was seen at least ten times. CDR3 sequence: CASRVTGLDEKLFF. CDR3 sequence (DNA): TGTGCCAGCCGGGTGACAGGGCTCGATGAAAAACTGTTTTTT. The gene calls are TRBV2 and TRBJ1-4, with 7 bases aligning to TRBD1. J gave up 6 bases and V 8 bases, and 9 bases lay outside the gene matches. The length of the CDR3 is 14 residues. Germline assignment: CDR1 SNHLY and CDR2 FYNNEI.

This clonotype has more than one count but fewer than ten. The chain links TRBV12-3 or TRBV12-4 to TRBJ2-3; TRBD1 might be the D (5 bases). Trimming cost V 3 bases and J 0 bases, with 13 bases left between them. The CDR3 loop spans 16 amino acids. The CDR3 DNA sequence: TGTGCCAGCAGTTTCCAGGGAACTATCAGCACAGATACGCAGTATTTT. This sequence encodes CASSFQGTISTDTQYF.

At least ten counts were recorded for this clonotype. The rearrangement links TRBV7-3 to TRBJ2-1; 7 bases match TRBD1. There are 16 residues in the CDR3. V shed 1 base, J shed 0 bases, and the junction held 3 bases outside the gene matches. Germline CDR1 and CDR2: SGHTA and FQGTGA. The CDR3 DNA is TGTGCCAGCAGCTTAAGAACAGGGGTCTCCTACAATGAGCAGTTCTTC. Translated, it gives CASSLRTGVSYNEQFF.

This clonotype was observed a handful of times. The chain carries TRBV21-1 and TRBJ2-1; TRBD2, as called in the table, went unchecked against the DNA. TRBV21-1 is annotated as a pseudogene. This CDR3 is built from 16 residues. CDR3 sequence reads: CASRKHRTSGANEQFF. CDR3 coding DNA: TGTGCCAGCAGAAAACACCGGACTAGCGGGGCCAATGAGCAGTTCTTC.